These 23 T cell receptor beta chains share one sample of origin, sequenced in a study of graft-versus-host responses after intestinal transplantation. Sequencing used immunoSEQ multiplex PCR; TCRdb keeps in-frame clones, though not all of them. Among tens of thousands of clones, about 93% were seen once, and the ten largest hold approximately 0.5%. These receptors are not linked to any known antigen. The sample here was unstimulated CD8+ T cells sorted from spleen or lymph node cells, taken before intestinal transplant. These receptors all stem from a human donor who received an intestinal transplant.

This chain uses TRBV9 with TRBJ2-6; 9 positions match TRBD2. V was pared by 2 bases and J by 1 base, with 4 bases of the junction left unmatched. This CDR3 is built from 17 residues. CDR1 and CDR2 (germline): SGDLS, YYNGEE. CDR3 region: CASSVSGSRSGANVLTF. CDR3 in DNA: TGTGCCAGCAGCGTTAGCGGGAGTAGATCTGGGGCCAACGTCCTGACTTTC.

This chain connects TRBV19 to TRBJ1-1; no firm D call. CDR3 length: 16 residues. V lost 2 bases, J lost 4 bases, and 17 bases lay in between. Germline V gene sequence: CDR1 LNHDA, CDR2 SQIVND (reference sequence). CDR3 sequence: CASSISNQPLATEAFF. The CDR3 region has the DNA TGTGCCAGTAGTATATCAAATCAACCGTTAGCCACTGAAGCTTTCTTT.

CDR3 sequence (DNA): TGTGCCTGTTTCGATGACAGGCACTATGGCTACACCTTC. It codes for CACFDDRHYGYTF. V is TRBV30 and J is TRBJ1-2, with D maybe TRBD1 (6 bases). Trimming took 6 bases from V and 3 from J, leaving 14 bases between them. Germline CDR1 is GTSNPN and CDR2 is SVGIG (reference sequence). The CDR3 spans 13 residues. The full variable domain, with the rest looked up from reference TRBV30 and TRBJ1-2, is SQTIHQWPATLVQPVGSPLSLECTVEGTSNPNLYWYRQAAGRGLQLLFYSVGIGQISSEVPQNLSASRPQDRQFILSSKKLLLSDSGFYLCACFDDRHYGYTFGSGTRLTVV.

This chain uses TRBV19 with TRBJ1-5; tentative D call: TRBD1 (5 bases). V dropped 6 bases and J dropped 0 bases, with 12 bases sitting between them. Per the germline V gene, CDR1 is LNHDA and CDR2 is SQIVND (reference sequence). The CDR3 has 15 residues. The CDR3 sequence is CASRSDSYSNQPQHF. The CDR3 nucleotides are TGTGCCAGTAGGTCAGACAGTTATAGCAATCAGCCCCAGCATTTT.

This clone appeared a single time. This chain links TRBV30 with TRBJ1-2; D unclear. The germline CDR1 and CDR2 sequences are GTSNPN and SVGIG (reference sequence). The length of the CDR3 is 12 residues. V lost 2 bases and J 4 bases, leaving 8 bases between the germline ends. CDR3 residues: CAWSLGGYGYTF. CDR3 nucleotides: TGTGCCTGGAGTCTCGGCGGCTATGGCTACACCTTC.

The V gene is TRBV19, the J gene TRBJ1-6; 7 positions match TRBD1. The junction had 7 bases not matched to a gene; V was cut back by 2 bases and J by 6 bases. There are 16 residues in the CDR3. From germline, CDR1 is LNHDA and CDR2 SQIVND (reference sequence). CDR3 coding DNA: TGTGCCAGTAGTATAACGACAGGGTTGGGTAATTCACCCCTCCACTTT. It translates to CASSITTGLGNSPLHF.

The genes are TRBV5-1 and TRBJ2-6; D not resolved. CDR3 length: 17 residues. From germline, CDR1 is SGHRS and CDR2 YFSETQ. The germline V and J ends were trimmed by 1 base and 0 bases, with 11 bases remaining between them. The CDR3 DNA reads as TGCGCCAGCAGCTTGTACTTCCCGATCTCTGGGGCCAACGTCCTGACTTTC. Protein sequence: CASSLYFPISGANVLTF.

The chain carries TRBV7-8 and TRBJ2-7; 8 nucleotides match TRBD2. Germline CDR1 reads SGHVS; CDR2 reads FQNEAQ. The V gene end was trimmed by 2 bases and the J gene end by 6 bases; junction bases not matched to a gene: 12. CDR3 length: 16 amino acids. CDR3 DNA sequence: TGTGCCAGCAGCTTACCAACTAGCGGCCACGGGGGCGAGCAGTACTTC. This encodes CASSLPTSGHGGEQYF.

The gene calls are TRBV2 and TRBJ1-2; D remains ambiguous. Trimming removed 10 bases from V and 0 bases from J, with 12 bases in between. The CDR3 spans 13 residues. Germline V gives CDR1 SNHLY, CDR2 FYNNEI. CDR3 nucleotide sequence: TGTGCCACCCACCCGTTAGCTAACTATGGCTACACCTTC. It specifies CATHPLANYGYTF.

The V gene is TRBV6-5, the J gene TRBJ1-3; D gene unclear. V gave up 6 bases and J gave up 2 bases, with 8 bases separating them. Per germline, CDR1 MNHEY and CDR2 SVGAGI. This CDR3 has 13 amino acids. CDR3 sequence reads: CASSPTAGNTIYF. CDR3 DNA sequence: TGTGCCAGCAGCCCAACGGCTGGAAACACCATATATTTT.

On this clone: A junction end diverges from the germline sequence, so it may reflect a read error. This chain joins TRBV9 and TRBJ2-5; 7 nucleotides line up with TRBD2. Germline V gene sequence: CDR1 SGDLS, CDR2 YYNGEE. The CDR3 covers 15 residues. The CDR3 region has the DNA TGTGCCAGCAGTGTAGGGAGGGCGGACCAAGAGACCCAGTACTTC. Translated: CASSVGRADQETQYF. The whole variable domain, remainder taken from reference TRBV9 and TRBJ2-5, is DSGVTQTPKHLITATGQRVTLRCSPRSGDLSVYWYQQSLDQGLQFLIQYYNGEERAKGNILERFSAQQFPDLHSELNLSSLELGDSALYFCASSVGRADQETQYFGPGTRLLVL.

CDR3 sequence (DNA): TGTGCCTGGGTCGACAGCTTATCCGAAAAACTGTTTTTT. Its translation is CAWVDSLSEKLFF. The rearrangement joins TRBV30 to TRBJ1-4, with D possibly being TRBD1 (5 bases). The ends were cut back, 5 bases at V and 8 bases at J, with 15 bases in the middle. This CDR3 has 13 amino acids. CDR1 and CDR2 from the germline V gene are GTSNPN and SVGIG (reference sequence).

The chain recombines TRBV2 with TRBJ2-1; 7 nucleotides agree with TRBD1. CDR3 length: 18 residues. Germline CDR1 is SNHLY and CDR2 is FYNNEI. With 2 bases clipped from V and 0 bases from J, the junction kept 10 bases outside the gene matches. CDR3 protein: CASSEPRDSPSSYNEQFF. Written as DNA, the CDR3 is TGTGCCAGCAGTGAACCCAGGGACAGTCCTAGCTCCTACAATGAGCAGTTCTTC.

This chain links TRBV11-2 with TRBJ2-7, with D perhaps matching TRBD1 (6 bases). Trimming shortened V by 3 bases and J by 2 bases, and 8 bases separated the two germline ends. This CDR3 is 13 amino acids long. CDR1 and CDR2 from the germline V gene are SGHAT and FQNNGV. In DNA, the CDR3 is TGTGCCAGCAGCTTCGGGGACACCTACGAGCAGTACTTC. Translating gives CASSFGDTYEQYF.

DNA for the CDR3: TGCGCCAGCAGCCAAGATTCCGGGAATCAGCCCCAGCATTTT. It encodes CASSQDSGNQPQHF. The chain recombines TRBV4-1 with TRBJ1-5, with unresolved D. Trimming stripped 0 bases from V and 4 bases from J, with 7 bases between. Germline V lookup: CDR1 MGHRA, CDR2 YSYEKL. This CDR3 contains 14 residues.

This sequence joins TRBV11-3 and TRBJ1-1, with 9 bases fitting TRBD1. The CDR3 covers 14 residues. Germline V gene lookup returns CDR1 SGHNT and CDR2 YENEEA. The J segment lost 2 bases and the V segment lost 6 bases, leaving 4 bases of the junction unmatched. The CDR3 spells CASSYTGGNTEAFF. DNA of the CDR3: TGTGCCAGCAGTTATACAGGGGGCAACACTGAAGCTTTCTTT.

The J gene is TRBJ1-2, the V gene TRBV27; D is possibly TRBD1 (6 bases). This CDR3 contains 13 residues. From germline, CDR1 is MNHEY and CDR2 SMNVEV (reference sequence). V gave up 6 bases and J gave up 6 bases, with 14 bases separating them. The CDR3: CASRDSPINGYTF. The CDR3, as DNA: TGTGCCAGCAGGGACAGTCCAATCAATGGCTACACCTTC.

The V and J genes are TRBV2 and TRBJ2-5; no definite D call. The CDR3 is made up of 13 amino acids. Trimming removed 8 bases from V and 2 bases from J, with 12 bases in between. Germline assignment: CDR1 SNHLY and CDR2 FYNNEI. The DNA for the CDR3 is TGTGCCAGCCGTTCGGGTTGGCAAGAGACCCAGTACTTC. The encoded protein is CASRSGWQETQYF.

This chain uses TRBV5-4 with TRBJ1-1; 8 bases match TRBD1. Germline CDR1 is SGHNT and CDR2 is YYREEE (reference sequence). V was clipped by 3 bases and J by 4 bases; unmatched bases: 5. The CDR3 length is 14 residues. The CDR3, as DNA: TGTGCCAGCAGCTCAGGGGGCGTATTCACTGAAGCTTTCTTT. As protein: CASSSGGVFTEAFF.

The chain carries TRBV7-3 and TRBJ2-2; the match to TRBD2 covers 7 bases. CDR1 is SGHTA, CDR2 FQGTGA, per germline. There are 16 residues in the CDR3. The J segment lost 2 bases and the V segment lost 3 bases, leaving 6 bases of the junction unmatched. CDR3 protein: CASSLERGDNTGELFF. CDR3 DNA sequence: TGTGCCAGCAGCTTGGAACGGGGGGACAACACCGGGGAGCTGTTTTTT.

The chain combines TRBV19 with TRBJ2-7; TRBD2 agrees at 9 bases. J lost 3 bases, V lost 0 bases, and 3 bases had no gene match. The CDR3 extends over 15 amino acids. CDR1 is LNHDA, CDR2 SQIVND, per germline (reference sequence). CDR3: CASSIELAGNYEQYF. CDR3 DNA sequence: TGTGCCAGTAGTATAGAGCTAGCGGGAAACTACGAGCAGTACTTC.

V is TRBV19 and J is TRBJ2-1; 9 nucleotides match TRBD2. The V gene end was trimmed by 9 bases and the J gene end by 0 bases; junction bases not matched to a gene: 12. The germline CDR1 and CDR2 sequences are LNHDA and SQIVND (reference sequence). The CDR3 loop spans 17 amino acids. CDR3 in DNA: TGTGCCAGCCGTACTAGCGGGCGGACCGGCTCCTACAATGAGCAGTTCTTC. It specifies CASRTSGRTGSYNEQFF.

This clone has just a few counts. V gene TRBV5-4 combines with J gene TRBJ1-3; 7 positions agree with TRBD1. V gave up 8 bases and J gave up 1 base; unmatched junction bases: 6. Germline V gives CDR1 SGHNT, CDR2 YYREEE (reference sequence). The CDR3 consists of 14 residues. The CDR3 DNA is TGTGCCAGTTCCGGGACAGATTCTGGAAACACCATATATTTT. Protein: CASSGTDSGNTIYF.